One T cell receptor (beta chain) is described in this entry. This entry belongs to a study of CD8 T cells in Susac syndrome. RNA, at about 0.45 to 1 ug, was reverse transcribed with random hexamers. TCRdb itself ran the immunoSEQ multiplex PCR reads through MiXCR, one entry per CDR3 protein. This sample yields 120,000 to 150,000 distinct CDR3 sequences, of which 90% to 95% are seen a single time; about 0.26% belongs to the top ten. This CDR3 has 15 residues. The V end was cut by 4 bases, the J end by 3 bases, with 13 bases between. The germline CDR1 and CDR2 sequences are MNHEY and SMNVEV (reference sequence).

This TCR was sampled from a human donor in good health. The specimen sequenced was CD8+ T cells from PBMCs. J is TRBJ1-5 and V is TRBV27; the D gene is possibly TRBD1 (6 bases). The chain's CDR3 is CASSSRQEINQPQHF. CDR3 bases: TGTGCCAGCAGTTCCCGACAGGAGATCAATCAGCCCCAGCATTTT.